The rows below give T cell receptor beta chains drawn from one sample of a study of blood T cell repertoires in COVID-19. Sequencing was performed with immunoSEQ multiplex PCR; in TCRdb, only in-frame clones are kept and a portion is missing. The sample has around 300,000 clones, 85% seen once. The specimen sequenced was peripheral blood. Receptor source: a human donor in a cohort sampled during active COVID-19. Each CDR3 is given with its conserved first and last residue. The D gene is left open where the match is weak. Only some rows state a clone size, as once, few, many or a class for expanded clones.

v_call	d_call	clone_size	j_call	cdr3_nt	cdr3_aa
TRBV5-4	-	-	TRBJ2-3	TGTGCCAGCAGCTTAAGCGGGAGCACAGATACGCAGTATTTT	CASSLSGSTDTQYF
TRBV5-1	-	-	TRBJ1-1	TGCGCCAGCAGCGTTGAGATGAACACTGAAGCTTTCTTT	CASSVEMNTEAFF
TRBV18	TRBD1	-	TRBJ1-5	TGTGCCAGCTCACCCCGCGGGCAGGGGGATCAGCCCCAGCATTTT	CASSPRGQGDQPQHF
TRBV10-3	TRBD1	once	TRBJ2-7	TGTGCCACCTCCCGGGACAGCTACGAGCAGTACTTC	CATSRDSYEQYF
TRBV7-2	TRBD2	-	TRBJ2-5	TGTGCCAGCAGCGCCTCGGGACTAGTAGTATCCCAGTACTTC	CASSASGLVVSQYF
TRBV28	-	few	TRBJ1-2	TGTGCCAGCAGCCCCTCCAGGTATGGCTACACCTTC	CASSPSRYGYTF
TRBV5-1	TRBD1	-	TRBJ1-2	TGCGCCAGCAGCTTGGTGGGACAGGATTTCTCCTATGGCTACACCTTC	CASSLVGQDFSYGYTF
TRBV28	-	-	TRBJ2-7	TGTGGGGCTAGCCCGGGTCGACCCCCCTACGAGCAGTACTTC	CGASPGRPPYEQYF
TRBV3-1/TRBV3-2	TRBD2	once	TRBJ2-1	TGTGCCAGCGCCGGGACTAGCGACAGTCTCAATGAGCAGTTCTTC	CASAGTSDSLNEQFF
TRBV6-5	TRBD1	-	TRBJ1-2	TGTGCCAGCGCTAGGACAGGGGTCAACTATGGCTACACCTTC	CASARTGVNYGYTF
TRBV6-6	TRBD2	-	TRBJ2-7	TGTGCCAGCGTGGAGCCTAGCGGCTACGAGCAGTACTTC	CASVEPSGYEQYF
TRBV27	-	-	TRBJ2-5	TGTGCCAGCAGTCTCAGAGAGGTAGGAGAGACCCAGTACTTC	CASSLREVGETQYF
TRBV3-1/TRBV3-2	-	-	TRBJ2-3	TGTGCCAGCAGCTGGTCAGGGGCTACAGATACGCAGTATTTT	CASSWSGATDTQYF
TRBV7-2	-	-	TRBJ2-4	TGTGCCAGCAGCCCTGGCTTTTCGGGTCCGAACATTCAGTACTTC	CASSPGFSGPNIQYF
TRBV5-1	-	-	TRBJ2-5	TGCGCCAGCAGCTTGGGATCATCAGCGCTTCAAGAGACCCAGTACTTC	CASSLGSSALQETQYF
TRBV28	-	once	TRBJ2-2	TGTGCCAGCAGTTTGCTAGCCGCCACCGGGGAGCTGTTTTTT	CASSLLAATGELFF
TRBV28	-	few	TRBJ2-1	TGTGCCAGCAGTTTAAGGGGGGACATAGCGGGTAACTCCTACAATGAGCAGTTCTTC	CASSLRGDIAGNSYNEQFF
TRBV10-3	TRBD1	-	TRBJ1-1	TGTGCCATCCGGGACAGAGAAACTGAAGCTTTCTTT	CAIRDRETEAFF
TRBV15	-	-	TRBJ2-3	TGTGCCACCAGCAGCCCTTCTAGCGCGGTGGGAGATACGCAGTATTTT	CATSSPSSAVGDTQYF
TRBV5-6	-	-	TRBJ2-7	TGTGCCAGCAGCGGGAGGATACGTGGGGAGCAGTACTTC	CASSGRIRGEQYF
TRBV10-3	TRBD2	-	TRBJ2-3	TGTGCCATCAGTACCGGGACTAAAAAAGGCACAGATACGCAGTATTTT	CAISTGTKKGTDTQYF
TRBV6-1	TRBD2	-	TRBJ2-1	TGTGCCAGCAGTGAAAAGGATAGCGGGAGCAATGAGCAGTTCTTC	CASSEKDSGSNEQFF
TRBV18	TRBD1	-	TRBJ2-3	TGTGCCAGCTCAAGGCAGGGGGCTTCAGATACGCAGTATTTT	CASSRQGASDTQYF
TRBV7-6	TRBD1	-	TRBJ1-3	TGTGCCAGCAGCCAAAGTCCAGGGGGCTTAGTTGGAAACACCATATATTTT	CASSQSPGGLVGNTIYF
TRBV9	TRBD1	few	TRBJ1-2	TGTGCCAGCAGCGGACAGGGGTACTATGGCTACACCTTC	CASSGQGYYGYTF